A selection of T cell receptor beta chains follows, all from one sample in a study of early T cells in non-severe SARS-CoV-2 infection. MiXCR was run by TCRdb on the 5' RACE reads, yielding one entry per CDR3 protein. The data show about 40,000 distinct CDR3 sequences, approximately 4.8% seen once. Sequencing was carried out using whole blood. These receptors were collected from an adult who was a healthcare worker with PCR-confirmed SARS-CoV-2 infection or an uninfected control (not recorded which). CDR3s include the opening cysteine and the closing phenylalanine or tryptophan. A D gene is named only where the DNA matches it firmly. Expanded clones are given a class, and other clones once, few, many or no size at all.

>TRBD2|TRBV4-2|TRBJ2-2|few
CASSPTIPGTSDTGELFF
>-|TRBV2|TRBJ2-3|few
CASSERGRTDTQYF
>-|TRBV28|TRBJ2-7|many
CASRQSGSYEQYF
>TRBD2|TRBV18|TRBJ2-7|few
CASSPPGTSGASEQYF
>-|TRBV13|TRBJ1-5|-
CASSSGQRNQPQHF
>-|TRBV5-1|TRBJ2-5|many
CASSLVWGPPETQYF
>-|TRBV24-1|TRBJ2-5|few
CATSGGDPEETQYF
>TRBD1|TRBV29-1|TRBJ1-5|few
CSAQDRGQPQHF
>-|TRBV7-2|TRBJ2-7|many
CASSLNGGLYEQYF
>-|TRBV20-1|TRBJ1-3|many
CSASTGTPGNTIYF
>-|TRBV30|TRBJ2-7|many
CAWRVGALLPPYEQYF
>-|TRBV5-1|TRBJ1-1|-
CASSLYQGAEAFF
>TRBD1|TRBV7-2|TRBJ2-1|few
CASSSNLGQGRGEQFF
>-|TRBV10-1|TRBJ2-3|many
CASSEAGITDTQYF
>TRBD1|TRBV18|TRBJ1-2|many
CASSLTGGAAGYGYTF
>-|TRBV28|TRBJ2-7|many
CASSSRMGEQYF
>TRBD1|TRBV5-1|TRBJ2-1|-
CASSLGRQGSNEQFF
>-|TRBV6-6|TRBJ1-1|-
CAVSVVLNTEAFF
>-|TRBV6-4|TRBJ2-1|few
CATRDFNGDEQFF
>-|TRBV4-1|TRBJ1-1|few
CASSRGQRFPEAFF
>-|TRBV12-3/TRBV12-4|TRBJ1-6|-
CASSLWGGNSPLHF
>-|TRBV29-1|TRBJ2-2|many
CSGGTANTGELFF
>TRBD1|TRBV6-5|TRBJ2-3|few
CASSKGQYTQYF
>-|TRBV19|TRBJ1-1|many
CASISGGRGTEAFF
>-|TRBV5-1|TRBJ1-2|many
CASTPGGGYYGYTF
>TRBD1|TRBV30|TRBJ2-2|-
CAWSTMTGDTGELFF
>TRBD2|TRBV20-1|TRBJ2-3|few
CSARKAGGPGDTQYF
>TRBD1|TRBV6-2/TRBV6-3|TRBJ2-7|many
CASSLRNSRDRYYEQYF
>TRBD2|TRBV5-4|TRBJ2-4|many
CASSSGLAGGLSKNIQYF